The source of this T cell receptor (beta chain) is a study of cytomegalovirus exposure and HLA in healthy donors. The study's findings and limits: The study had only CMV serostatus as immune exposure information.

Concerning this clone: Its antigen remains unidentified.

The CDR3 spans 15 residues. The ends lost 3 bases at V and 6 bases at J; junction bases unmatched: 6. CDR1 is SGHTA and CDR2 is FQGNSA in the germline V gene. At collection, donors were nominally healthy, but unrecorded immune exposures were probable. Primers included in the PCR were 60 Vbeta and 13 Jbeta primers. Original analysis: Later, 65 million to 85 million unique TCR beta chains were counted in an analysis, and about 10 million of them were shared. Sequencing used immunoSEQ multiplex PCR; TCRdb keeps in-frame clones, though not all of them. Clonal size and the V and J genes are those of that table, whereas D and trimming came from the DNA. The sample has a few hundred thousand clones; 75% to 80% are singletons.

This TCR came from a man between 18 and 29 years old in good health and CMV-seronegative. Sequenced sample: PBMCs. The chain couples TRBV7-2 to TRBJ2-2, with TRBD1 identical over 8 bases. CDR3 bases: TGTGCCAGCAGCTTCGGACAGGGCGACTCCGGGGAGCTGTTTTTT. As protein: CASSFGQGDSGELFF.